This T cell receptor (beta chain) was identified during a study of blood T cell repertoires in COVID-19. The overall study: Collection of acute and convalescent COVID-19 samples took place in the United States, Italy and Spain. T cells, B-cell-depleted T cells, or PBMCs supplied cDNA or gDNA.

Cohort 3 donors were reported recovered after two negative PCRs, clearance, or symptom resolution. Germline V gives CDR1 MNHNY, CDR2 SVGAGI (reference sequence). Losses at the gene ends were 5 bases for V and 1 base for J; bases not matched to a gene: 17. CDR3 length equals 19 residues. In the original analysis: Amplification from reference gene primers served as the basis for estimated nucleated cell counts. Profiling relied on immunoSEQ multiplex PCR, and the TCRdb table lists in-frame clones only, not all of them. V, J and clone size are those of that table, while D and trimming were read from the DNA. This table has about 310,000 clones, roughly 86% appearing once.

This receptor was taken from a woman in her 30s who had recovered from COVID-19. The chain links TRBV6-6 to TRBJ1-5, with 7 bases matching TRBD1. The sample was PBMCs or T cells enriched from blood (not recorded which). CDR3 residues: CASSHSKAGGLISNQPQHF. The CDR3 DNA reads as TGTGCCAGCAGTCACAGTAAGGCAGGGGGGCTGATCAGCAATCAGCCCCAGCATTTT.